The present T cell receptor (beta chain) was sequenced within a study of shared clonotypes between healthy human individuals. This clone came up a few times. Naive CD8 cells comprised CD45RO-negative, CCR7-positively selected cells, excluding terminally differentiated effector memory CD45RA+ cells. The CDR3 totals 13 residues. V was pared by 4 bases and J by 7 bases, with 12 bases between. Germline V gene data show CDR1 as SGHRS and CDR2 as YFSETQ. Sequencing was at deep level. In replicate PCRs of sorted subsets, approximately 210 ng DNA, approximately 28,000 T cell genomes, was used. Assay used: immunoSEQ multiplex PCR; TCRdb lists only in-frame clones, some missing. The sample consists of approximately 720,000 clones, under 95% of them appearing once.

The V gene is TRBV5-1, the J gene TRBJ1-5; D unresolved. The origin of this receptor is a man aged 25 to 45 in good health. Sample: naive CD8+ T cells sorted from blood. The CDR3 sequence is CASSPTGWQPQHF. In DNA, the CDR3 is TGCGCCAGCAGCCCCACGGGGTGGCAGCCCCAGCATTTT.